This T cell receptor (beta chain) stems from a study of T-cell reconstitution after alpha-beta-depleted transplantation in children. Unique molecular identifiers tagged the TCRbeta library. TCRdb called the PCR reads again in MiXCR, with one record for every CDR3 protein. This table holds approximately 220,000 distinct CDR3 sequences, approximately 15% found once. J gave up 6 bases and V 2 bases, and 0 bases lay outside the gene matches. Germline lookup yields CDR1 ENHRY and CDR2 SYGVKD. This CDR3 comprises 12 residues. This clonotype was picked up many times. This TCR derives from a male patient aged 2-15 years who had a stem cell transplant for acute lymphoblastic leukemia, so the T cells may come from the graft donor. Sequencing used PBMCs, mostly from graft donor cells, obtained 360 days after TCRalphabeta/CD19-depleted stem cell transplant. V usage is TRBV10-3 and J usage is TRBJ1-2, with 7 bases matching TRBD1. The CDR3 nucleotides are TGTGCCATCAGTGAGACAGGGGATGGCTACACCTTC. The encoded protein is CAISETGDGYTF.